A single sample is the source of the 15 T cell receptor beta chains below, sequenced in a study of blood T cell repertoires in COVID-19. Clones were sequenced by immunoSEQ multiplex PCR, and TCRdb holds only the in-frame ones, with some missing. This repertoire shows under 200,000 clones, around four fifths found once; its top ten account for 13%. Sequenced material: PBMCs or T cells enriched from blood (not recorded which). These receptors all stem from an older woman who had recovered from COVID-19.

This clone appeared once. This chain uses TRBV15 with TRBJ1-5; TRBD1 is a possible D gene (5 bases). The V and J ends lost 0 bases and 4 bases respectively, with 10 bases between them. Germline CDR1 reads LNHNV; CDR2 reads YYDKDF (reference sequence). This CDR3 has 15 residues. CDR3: CATSREGGINQPQHF. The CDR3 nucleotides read TGTGCCACCAGCAGAGAGGGGGGGATTAATCAGCCCCAGCATTTT.

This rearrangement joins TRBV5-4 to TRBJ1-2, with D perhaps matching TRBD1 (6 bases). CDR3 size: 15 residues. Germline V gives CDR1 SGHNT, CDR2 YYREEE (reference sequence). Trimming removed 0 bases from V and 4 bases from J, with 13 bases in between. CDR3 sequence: CASSLGAGVSYGYTF. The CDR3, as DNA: TGTGCCAGCAGCTTGGGGGCAGGGGTTTCCTATGGCTACACCTTC.

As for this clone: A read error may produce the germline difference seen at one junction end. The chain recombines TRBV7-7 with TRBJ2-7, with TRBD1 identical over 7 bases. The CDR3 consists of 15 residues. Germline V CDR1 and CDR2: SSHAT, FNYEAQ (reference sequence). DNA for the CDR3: TGTGCTAGCAGCTTAAGGGCAGGGGGATACTACGAGCAGTACTTC. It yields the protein CASSLRAGGYYEQYF. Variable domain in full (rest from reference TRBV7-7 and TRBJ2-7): GAGVSQSPRYKVTKRGQDVTLRCDPISSHATLYWYQQALGQGPEFLTYFNYEAQPDKSGLPSDRFSAERPEGSISTLTIQRTEQRDSAMYRCASSLRAGGYYEQYFGPGTRLTVT.

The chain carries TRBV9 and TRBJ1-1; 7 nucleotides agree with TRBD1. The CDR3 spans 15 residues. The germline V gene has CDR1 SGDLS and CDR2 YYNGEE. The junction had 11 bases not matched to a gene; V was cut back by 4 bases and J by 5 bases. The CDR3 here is CASSPRDRDVTEAFF. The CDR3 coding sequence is TGTGCCAGCAGCCCCCGAGACAGGGATGTTACTGAAGCTTTCTTT.

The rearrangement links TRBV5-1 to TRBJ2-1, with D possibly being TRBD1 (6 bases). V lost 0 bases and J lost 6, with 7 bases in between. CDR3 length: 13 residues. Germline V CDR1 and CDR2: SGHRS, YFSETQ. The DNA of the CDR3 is TGCGCCAGCAGCTTGGGGGGGCTCAATGAGCAGTTCTTC. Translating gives CASSLGGLNEQFF.

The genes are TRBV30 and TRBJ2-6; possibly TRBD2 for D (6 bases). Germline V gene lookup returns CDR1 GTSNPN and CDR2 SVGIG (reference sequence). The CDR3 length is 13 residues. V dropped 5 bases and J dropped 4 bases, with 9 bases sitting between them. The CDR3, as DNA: TGTGCCTGGGGGACTGGGGGGGCCAACGTCCTGACTTTC. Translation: CAWGTGGANVLTF.

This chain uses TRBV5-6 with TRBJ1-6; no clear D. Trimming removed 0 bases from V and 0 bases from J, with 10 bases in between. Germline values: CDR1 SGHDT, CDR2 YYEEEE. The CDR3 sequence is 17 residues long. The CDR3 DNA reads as TGTGCCAGCAGCTTGGGGAGCCTTAGCTCCTATAATTCACCCCTCCACTTT. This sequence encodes CASSLGSLSSYNSPLHF.

Written as DNA, the CDR3 is TGCGCCAGCAGCCTAGCGGGGCGTAGCTCCTACAATGAGCAGTTCTTC. Residues: CASSLAGRSSYNEQFF. J is TRBJ2-1 and V is TRBV5-1; 9 bases match TRBD2. This CDR3 is built from 16 residues. Germline V gene lookup returns CDR1 SGHRS and CDR2 YFSETQ. V shed 4 bases and J 0 bases; nucleotides not matched to a gene: 5.

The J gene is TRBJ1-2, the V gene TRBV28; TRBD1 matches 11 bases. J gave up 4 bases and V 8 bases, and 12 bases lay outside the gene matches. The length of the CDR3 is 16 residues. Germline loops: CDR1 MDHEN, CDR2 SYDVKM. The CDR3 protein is CASFDSRTGGTYGYTF. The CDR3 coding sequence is TGTGCCAGCTTTGACTCCCGGACAGGGGGCACCTATGGCTACACCTTC.

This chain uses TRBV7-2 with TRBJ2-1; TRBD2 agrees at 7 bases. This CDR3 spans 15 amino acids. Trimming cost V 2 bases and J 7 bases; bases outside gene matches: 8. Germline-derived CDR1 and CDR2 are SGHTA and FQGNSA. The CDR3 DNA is TGTGCCAGCAGCTTAAAGGGCGGGAGCGTGAATGAGCAGTTCTTC. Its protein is CASSLKGGSVNEQFF.

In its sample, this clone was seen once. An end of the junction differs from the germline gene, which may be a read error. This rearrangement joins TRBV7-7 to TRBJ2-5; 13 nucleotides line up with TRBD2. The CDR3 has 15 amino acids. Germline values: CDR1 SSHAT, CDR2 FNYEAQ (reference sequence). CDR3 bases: TGTGCTAGCAGCCCCGGGACTAGCGGGGAAGAGACCCAGTACTTC. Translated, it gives CASSPGTSGEETQYF.

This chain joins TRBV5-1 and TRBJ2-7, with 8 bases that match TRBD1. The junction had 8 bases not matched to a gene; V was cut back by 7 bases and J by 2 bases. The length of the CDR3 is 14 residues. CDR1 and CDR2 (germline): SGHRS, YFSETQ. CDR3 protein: CASGPQGATYEQYF. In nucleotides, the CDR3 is TGCGCCAGCGGCCCTCAGGGGGCCACCTACGAGCAGTACTTC.

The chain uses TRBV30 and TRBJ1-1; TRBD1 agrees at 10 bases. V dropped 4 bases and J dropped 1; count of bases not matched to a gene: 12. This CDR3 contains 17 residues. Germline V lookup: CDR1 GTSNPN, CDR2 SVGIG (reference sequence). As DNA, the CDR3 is TGTGCCTGGAACCGACCGGGACAGGGGAAATCGAACACTGAAGCTTTCTTT. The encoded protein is CAWNRPGQGKSNTEAFF.

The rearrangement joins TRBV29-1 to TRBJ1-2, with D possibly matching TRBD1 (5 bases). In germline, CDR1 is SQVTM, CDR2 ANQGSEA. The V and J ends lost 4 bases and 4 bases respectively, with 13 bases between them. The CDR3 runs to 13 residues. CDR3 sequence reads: CSVATGIGYGYTF. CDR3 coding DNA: TGCAGCGTTGCAACAGGTATCGGCTATGGCTACACCTTC.

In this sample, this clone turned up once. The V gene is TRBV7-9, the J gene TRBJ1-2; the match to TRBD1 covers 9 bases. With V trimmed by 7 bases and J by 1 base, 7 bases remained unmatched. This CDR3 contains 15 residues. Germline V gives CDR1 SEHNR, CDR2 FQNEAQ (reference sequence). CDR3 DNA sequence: TGTGCCAGCACCGACTGGGACAGGGATAACTATGGCTACACCTTC. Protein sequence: CASTDWDRDNYGYTF.